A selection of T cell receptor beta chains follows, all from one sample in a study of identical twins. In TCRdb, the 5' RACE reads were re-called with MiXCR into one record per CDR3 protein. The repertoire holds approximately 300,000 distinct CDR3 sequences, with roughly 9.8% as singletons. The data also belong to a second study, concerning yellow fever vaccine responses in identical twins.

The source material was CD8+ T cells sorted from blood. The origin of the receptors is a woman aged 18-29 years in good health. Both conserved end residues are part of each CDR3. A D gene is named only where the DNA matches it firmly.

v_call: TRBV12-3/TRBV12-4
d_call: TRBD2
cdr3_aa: CATHYQERGYNEQFF

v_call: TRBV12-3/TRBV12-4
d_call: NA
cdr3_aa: CASSLAGQEQFF

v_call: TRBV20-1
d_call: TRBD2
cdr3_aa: CSASVREEGDTQYF

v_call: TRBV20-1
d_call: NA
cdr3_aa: CSARHTGRENEKLFF

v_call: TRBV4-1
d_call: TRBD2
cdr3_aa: CAIPWGGRREKFYEQYF

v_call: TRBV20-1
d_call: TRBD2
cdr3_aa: CSARDGTSGTSGRSSSYNEQFF

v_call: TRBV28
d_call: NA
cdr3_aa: CASSLNFMETQYF

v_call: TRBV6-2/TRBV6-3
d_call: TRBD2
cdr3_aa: CASRVTLGLAVNEQFF

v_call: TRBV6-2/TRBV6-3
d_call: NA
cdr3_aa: CASRTANQPQHF

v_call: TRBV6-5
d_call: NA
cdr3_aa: CASSYMGEALNEQFF

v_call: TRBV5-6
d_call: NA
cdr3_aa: CASSSDGYNEQFF

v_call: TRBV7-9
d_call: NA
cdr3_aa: CASNPGTTSTDTQYF

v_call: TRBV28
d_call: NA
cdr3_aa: CASFAPQVGRNTIYF

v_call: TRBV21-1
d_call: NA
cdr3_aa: CASSITGQGSYEQYF

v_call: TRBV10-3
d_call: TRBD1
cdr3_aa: CAISEETGGNEQYF

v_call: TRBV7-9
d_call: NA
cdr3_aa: CASSRSGTYEQYF

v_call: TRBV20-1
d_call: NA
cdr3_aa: CSAREEETARSSYNSPLHF

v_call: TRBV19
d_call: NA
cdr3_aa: CASSMIQETQYF

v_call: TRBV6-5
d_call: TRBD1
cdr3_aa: CASSYEPQGEETDTQYF

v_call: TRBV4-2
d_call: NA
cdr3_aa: CASRGLSYEQYF

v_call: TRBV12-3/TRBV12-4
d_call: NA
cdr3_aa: CASGGSASTDTQYF

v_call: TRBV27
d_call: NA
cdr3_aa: CASSSRQGQAFF

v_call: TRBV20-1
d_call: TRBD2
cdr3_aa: CSARDKSGGGTDTQYF

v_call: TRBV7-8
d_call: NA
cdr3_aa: CASSFSSGNEQYF

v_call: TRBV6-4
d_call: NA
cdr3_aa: CASSDSASPNEQFF

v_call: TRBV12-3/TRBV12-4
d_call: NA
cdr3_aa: CASGEEIAYNEQFF

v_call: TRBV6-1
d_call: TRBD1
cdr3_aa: CASSPTGTGGPEAFF

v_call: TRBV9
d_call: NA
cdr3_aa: CASSVEGGGYEQYF

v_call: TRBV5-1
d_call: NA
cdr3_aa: CASSLVTDTGELFF

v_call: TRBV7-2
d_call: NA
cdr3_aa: CASSTTASPQSQAFF

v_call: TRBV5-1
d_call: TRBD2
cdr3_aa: CASSAHDLLAGAMYEQYF

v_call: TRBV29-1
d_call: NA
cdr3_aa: CSVEYGRSSSYNEQFF

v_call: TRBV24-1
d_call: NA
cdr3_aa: CATSGPQGLGGETQYF

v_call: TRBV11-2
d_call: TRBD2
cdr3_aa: CASSFNRDYLYEQYF

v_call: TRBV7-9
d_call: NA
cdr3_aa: CASSLVSESNTEAFF

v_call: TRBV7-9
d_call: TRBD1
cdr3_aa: CASSNLTGTYGYTF

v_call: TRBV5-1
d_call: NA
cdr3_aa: CASSLAGGPGTGELFF

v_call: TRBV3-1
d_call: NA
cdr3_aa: CASSQDFAEAFF

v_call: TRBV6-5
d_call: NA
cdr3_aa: CASSYIDPGADTQYF

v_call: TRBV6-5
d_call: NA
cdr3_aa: CASSSNPPGVRGQWFF

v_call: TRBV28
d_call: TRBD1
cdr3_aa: CASSPTGGTYNEQFF

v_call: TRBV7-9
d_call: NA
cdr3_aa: CASTEGDSPLHF

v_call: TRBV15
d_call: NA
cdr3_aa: CATTTLSTDTQYF

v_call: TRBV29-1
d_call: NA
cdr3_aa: CSVTGYNTEAFF

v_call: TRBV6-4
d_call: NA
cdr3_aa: CASEPGAGANVLTF

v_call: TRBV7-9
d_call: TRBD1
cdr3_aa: CASSLRQGAHQETQYF

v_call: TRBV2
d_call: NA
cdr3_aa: CASSAARINTDTQYF

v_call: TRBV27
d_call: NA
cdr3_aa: CASSPRGAGTYEQYF

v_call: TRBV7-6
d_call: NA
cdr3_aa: CASSSRPYNEQFF

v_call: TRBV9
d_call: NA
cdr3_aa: CASSEGVHQPQHF

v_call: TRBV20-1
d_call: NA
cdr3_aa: CSAPQRAETQYF

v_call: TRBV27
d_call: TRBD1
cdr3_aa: CASSLRDYGQGYEQYF

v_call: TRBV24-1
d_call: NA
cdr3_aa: CATSGERGVRGSYNEQFF

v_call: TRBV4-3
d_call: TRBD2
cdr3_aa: CASSQDPGGTSGFYNEQFF

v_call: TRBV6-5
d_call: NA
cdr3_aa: CASSYSTTGIYTF

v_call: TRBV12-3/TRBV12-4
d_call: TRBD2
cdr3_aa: CASNPGLAYNEQFF

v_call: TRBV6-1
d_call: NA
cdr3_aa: CASLTVLNTGELFF

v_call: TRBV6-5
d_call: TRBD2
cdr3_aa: CASSSGLETGELFF

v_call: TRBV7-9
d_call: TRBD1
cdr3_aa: CASSTTGQGSNQPQHF

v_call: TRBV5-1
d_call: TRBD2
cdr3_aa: CASSLPLSGTSGSADYNEQFF